This paragraph reports one T cell receptor (beta chain). It has no known antigen specificity. The sample holds no much larger clone one base away, and base qualities are not on file. The sample is drawn from a study of CD8 T cells in ankylosing spondylitis (dated 2017 in TCRdb). Concerning the study at large: To find TCR variants linked to disease, the study profiled T cell receptor beta repertoires in ankylosing spondylitis patients and healthy donors. In total, the full study cohort was made up of 95 to 110 healthy donors and 25 or so ankylosing spondylitis patients. Peripheral blood was sampled, and synovial fluid was additionally collected from ankylosing spondylitis patients.

Broad study findings and their caveats: Some motif variants had previously been reported in the synovial fluid and blood of reactive arthritis patients, which suggests shared mechanisms of disease initiation. A TCR beta motif made up of fewer than 10 highly homologous amino acid variants appeared to be characteristic of blood from ankylosing spondylitis patients. The disease-linked clones showed a CD8+ phenotype and occurred at relatively low frequencies in peripheral blood. Significant enrichment of the disease-linked clones was reported in matched synovial fluid samples from ankylosing spondylitis patients.

The cysteine opens and the phenylalanine closes a CDR3 of 14 amino acids. The kept DNA is CDR3 alone, 42 bases in frame from the first base. Trimmed from V: 4 bases; trimmed from J: 3 bases; junction bases lacking a gene match: 2. Based on the germline V gene (reference sequence), the CDR1 and CDR2 sequences are LNHNV and YYDKDF. The sequencer was an Illumina HiSeq 2500. Quantitative 5'-RACE with molecular barcodes was the method used to prepare the TCR beta libraries. Per the authors' processing: A new computational method, built on a probabilistic model of VDJ rearrangement, was used to identify disease-linked TCR variants. The raw public data were reprocessed by TCRdb itself: fastp quality trimming at Q25, MiXCR clonotype calling, in-frame beta chains only. Each CDR3 protein gets just one entry, which takes the most common genes and DNA from the rows behind it. TCRdb's processing, not the authors', yielded these V and J calls. The sample table holds around 770,000 distinct CDR3 sequences, of which roughly 19% were seen once. The ten largest clones capture around a fifth of the sample.

This sequence uses TRBV15 and TRBJ2-5, with 10 bases aligning to TRBD2. This TCR was sampled from a male donor with ankylosing spondylitis. Sequenced material: blood, either unsorted or a sorted T cell fraction (not recorded which). The CDR3 has the sequence CATSTLAGEETQYF. The nucleotide sequence reads as follows: TGTGCCACCAGCACCCTAGCGGGGGAAGAGACCCAGTACTTC.